This T cell receptor (beta chain) was captured in a study of T cells in lung cancer brain metastases. V lost 6 bases, J lost 2 bases, and 14 bases lay in between. CDR1 is SQVTM and CDR2 is ANQGSEA in the germline V gene. This CDR3 has 14 residues. Findings and limits, study-wide: Brain metastases had fewer unique productive clones than primaries (median about 1,500 versus 4,500). DNA fragmentation in FFPE samples may have prevented full retrieval of the infiltrating T cell repertoire.

Comment on this clone: Its matching antigen is unknown.

Generated by immunoSEQ multiplex PCR, the TCRdb table keeps only in-frame clones and is missing some. This sample has about 2,800 clones, with more than 75% found just once. The clonotype was recovered from a woman aged 45 to 65 with non-small cell lung cancer. The rearrangement joins TRBV29-1 to TRBJ1-5; D is perhaps TRBD1 (5 bases). Sequenced: tumor tissue from the primary lung tumor. CDR3 residues: CSVVQEMGNQPQHF. CDR3 coding DNA: TGCAGCGTAGTACAGGAGATGGGCAATCAGCCCCAGCATTTT.